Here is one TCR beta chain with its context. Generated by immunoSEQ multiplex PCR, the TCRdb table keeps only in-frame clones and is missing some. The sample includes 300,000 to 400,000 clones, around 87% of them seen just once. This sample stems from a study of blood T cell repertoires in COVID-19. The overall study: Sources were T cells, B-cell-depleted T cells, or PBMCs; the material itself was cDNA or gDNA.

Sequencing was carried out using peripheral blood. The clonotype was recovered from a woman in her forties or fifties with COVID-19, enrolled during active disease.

CDR3 in amino acids: CASSQTTGSQGGYTF. For the CDR3, the DNA is TGTGCCAGCAGTCAGACCACGGGGAGTCAGGGGGGCTACACCTTC. The chain has TRBV7-9 and TRBJ1-2, with D perhaps TRBD1 (6 bases). V was pared by 6 bases and J by 8 bases, with 22 bases between. Per germline, CDR1 SEHNR and CDR2 FQNEAQ (reference sequence). The CDR3 consists of 15 residues.